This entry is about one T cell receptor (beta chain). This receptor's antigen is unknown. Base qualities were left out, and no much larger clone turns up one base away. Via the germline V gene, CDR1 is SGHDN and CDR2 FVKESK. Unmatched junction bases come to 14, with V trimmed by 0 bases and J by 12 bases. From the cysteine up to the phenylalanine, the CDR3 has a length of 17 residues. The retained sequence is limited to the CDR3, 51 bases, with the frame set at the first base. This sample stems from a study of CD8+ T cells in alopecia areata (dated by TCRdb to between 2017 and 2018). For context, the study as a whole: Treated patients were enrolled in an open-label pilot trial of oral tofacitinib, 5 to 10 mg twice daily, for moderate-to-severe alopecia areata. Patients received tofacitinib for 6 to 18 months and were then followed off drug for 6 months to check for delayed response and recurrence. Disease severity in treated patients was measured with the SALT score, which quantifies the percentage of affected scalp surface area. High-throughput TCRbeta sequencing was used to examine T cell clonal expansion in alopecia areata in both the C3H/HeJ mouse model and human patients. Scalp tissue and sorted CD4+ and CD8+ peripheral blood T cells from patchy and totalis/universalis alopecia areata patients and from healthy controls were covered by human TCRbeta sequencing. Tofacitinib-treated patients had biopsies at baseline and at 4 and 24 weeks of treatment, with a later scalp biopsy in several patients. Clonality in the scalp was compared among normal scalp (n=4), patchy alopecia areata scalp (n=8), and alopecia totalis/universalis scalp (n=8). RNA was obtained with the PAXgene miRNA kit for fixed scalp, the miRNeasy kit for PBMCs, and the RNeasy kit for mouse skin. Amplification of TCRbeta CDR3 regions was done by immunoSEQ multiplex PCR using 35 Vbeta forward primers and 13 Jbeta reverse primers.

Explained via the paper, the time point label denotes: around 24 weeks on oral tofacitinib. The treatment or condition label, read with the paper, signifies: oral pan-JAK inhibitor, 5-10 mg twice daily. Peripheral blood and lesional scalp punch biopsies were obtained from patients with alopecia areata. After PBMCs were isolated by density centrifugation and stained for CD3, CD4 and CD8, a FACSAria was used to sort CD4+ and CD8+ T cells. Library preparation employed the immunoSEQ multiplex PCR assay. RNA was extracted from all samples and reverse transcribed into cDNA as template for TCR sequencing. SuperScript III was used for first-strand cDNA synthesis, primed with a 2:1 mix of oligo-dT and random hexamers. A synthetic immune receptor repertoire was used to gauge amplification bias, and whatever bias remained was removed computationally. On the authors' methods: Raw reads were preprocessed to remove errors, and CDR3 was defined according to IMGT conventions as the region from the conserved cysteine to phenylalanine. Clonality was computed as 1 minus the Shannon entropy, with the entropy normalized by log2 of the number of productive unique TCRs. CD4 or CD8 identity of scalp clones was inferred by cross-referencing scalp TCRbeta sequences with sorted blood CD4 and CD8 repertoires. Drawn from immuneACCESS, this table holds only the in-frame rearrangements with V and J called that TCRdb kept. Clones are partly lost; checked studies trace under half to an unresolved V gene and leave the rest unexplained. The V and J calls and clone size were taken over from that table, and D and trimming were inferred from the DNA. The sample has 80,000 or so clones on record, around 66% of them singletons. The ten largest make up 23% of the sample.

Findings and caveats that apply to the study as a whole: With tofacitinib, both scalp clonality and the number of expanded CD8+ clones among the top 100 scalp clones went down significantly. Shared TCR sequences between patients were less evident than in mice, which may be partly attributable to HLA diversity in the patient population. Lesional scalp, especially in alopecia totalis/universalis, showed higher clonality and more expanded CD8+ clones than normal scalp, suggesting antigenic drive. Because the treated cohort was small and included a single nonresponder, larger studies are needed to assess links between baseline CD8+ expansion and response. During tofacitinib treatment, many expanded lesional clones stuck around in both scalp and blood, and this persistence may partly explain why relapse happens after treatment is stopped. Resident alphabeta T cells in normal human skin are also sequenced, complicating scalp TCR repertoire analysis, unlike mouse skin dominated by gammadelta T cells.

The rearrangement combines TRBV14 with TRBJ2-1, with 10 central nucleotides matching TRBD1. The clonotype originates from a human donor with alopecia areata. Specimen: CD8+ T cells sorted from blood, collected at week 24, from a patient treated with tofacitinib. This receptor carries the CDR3 CASSQDEWDRGSFVQFF. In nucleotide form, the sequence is TGTGCCAGCAGCCAAGATGAGTGGGACAGGGGTTCCTTTGTGCAGTTCTTC.